These T cell receptor beta chains were read from a single sample in a study of early T cells in non-severe SARS-CoV-2 infection. TCRdb re-called the 5' RACE reads through MiXCR, storing one row per CDR3 protein. The table shows roughly 66,000 distinct CDR3 sequences, with around 8.7% occurring only once. The sample taken for sequencing was whole blood. All receptors derive from an adult who was a healthcare worker with PCR-confirmed SARS-CoV-2 infection or an uninfected control (not recorded which). Both conserved end residues are part of each CDR3. D genes are given only for firm matches. Only some rows state a clone size, as once, few, many or a class for expanded clones.

V gene: TRBV2; clone size: many; D gene: -; J gene: TRBJ2-2; CDR3 protein: CASSPDTGELFF; CDR3 DNA: TGTGCCAGCAGTCCTGACACCGGGGAGCTGTTTTTT
V gene: TRBV30; clone size: -; D gene: -; J gene: TRBJ1-5; CDR3 protein: CAWSLGSPGSRPQHF; CDR3 DNA: TGTGCCTGGAGTCTGGGCAGCCCCGGCTCGAGGCCCCAGCATTTT
V gene: TRBV2; clone size: -; D gene: TRBD1; J gene: TRBJ2-3; CDR3 protein: CASSAGGRTDTQYF; CDR3 DNA: TGTGCCAGCAGTGCAGGGGGCCGTACAGATACGCAGTATTTT
V gene: TRBV5-6; clone size: many; D gene: -; J gene: TRBJ2-1; CDR3 protein: CASSLALRVQFF; CDR3 DNA: TGTGCCAGCAGCTTGGCCTTAAGGGTGCAGTTCTTC
V gene: TRBV10-3; clone size: many; D gene: -; J gene: TRBJ2-7; CDR3 protein: CAIRSLDALSSYEQYF; CDR3 DNA: TGTGCCATCAGGTCGTTGGACGCCCTGAGCTCCTACGAGCAGTACTTC
V gene: TRBV29-1; clone size: many; D gene: TRBD1; J gene: TRBJ2-1; CDR3 protein: CSVAGTGSYNEQFF; CDR3 DNA: TGCAGCGTTGCCGGGACAGGGTCCTACAATGAGCAGTTCTTC
V gene: TRBV27; clone size: many; D gene: -; J gene: TRBJ1-1; CDR3 protein: CASSYSGSNTEAFF; CDR3 DNA: TGTGCCAGCAGTTATTCAGGGTCTAACACTGAAGCTTTCTTT
V gene: TRBV7-2; clone size: -; D gene: -; J gene: TRBJ2-3; CDR3 protein: CASSLYSSPSTDTQYF; CDR3 DNA: TGTGCCAGCAGCTTATACAGTAGTCCTAGCACAGATACGCAGTATTTT
V gene: TRBV14; clone size: many; D gene: -; J gene: TRBJ1-6; CDR3 protein: CASSRYLAGGSGNSPLHF; CDR3 DNA: TGTGCCAGCAGCCGATACCTCGCCGGAGGTTCGGGGAATTCACCCCTCCACTTT
V gene: TRBV12-3/TRBV12-4; clone size: many; D gene: TRBD2; J gene: TRBJ2-7; CDR3 protein: CASSPTGTRGIYEQYF; CDR3 DNA: TGTGCCAGCAGCCCGACCGGGACTAGAGGTATCTACGAGCAGTACTTC
V gene: TRBV4-2; clone size: few; D gene: TRBD2; J gene: TRBJ2-1; CDR3 protein: CASSQDPPTSGRREQFF; CDR3 DNA: TGTGCCAGCAGCCAAGATCCGCCGACTAGCGGGCGCAGGGAGCAGTTCTTC
V gene: TRBV29-1; clone size: few; D gene: -; J gene: TRBJ2-1; CDR3 protein: CSVEYQAVEQFF; CDR3 DNA: TGCAGCGTTGAATACCAAGCGGTTGAGCAGTTCTTC
V gene: TRBV20-1; clone size: few; D gene: -; J gene: TRBJ2-3; CDR3 protein: CSARKPAYTDTQYF; CDR3 DNA: TGCAGTGCCAGAAAACCCGCTTACACAGATACGCAGTATTTT
V gene: TRBV28; clone size: -; D gene: -; J gene: TRBJ1-2; CDR3 protein: CASRTVYRVNYGYTF; CDR3 DNA: TGTGCCAGCAGAACTGTGTACAGGGTGAACTATGGCTACACCTTC
V gene: TRBV6-2/TRBV6-3; clone size: few; D gene: TRBD1; J gene: TRBJ2-5; CDR3 protein: CASSTRTGRKETQYF; CDR3 DNA: TGTGCCAGCAGTACCCGGACAGGGCGAAAAGAGACCCAGTACTTC
V gene: TRBV29-1; clone size: many; D gene: -; J gene: TRBJ2-7; CDR3 protein: CSVEGPGSAYEQYF; CDR3 DNA: TGCAGCGTTGAGGGTCCAGGGTCCGCCTACGAGCAGTACTTC
V gene: TRBV19; clone size: -; D gene: TRBD2; J gene: TRBJ2-1; CDR3 protein: CASSRLAGVEQFF; CDR3 DNA: TGTGCCAGTAGTAGACTAGCGGGAGTTGAGCAGTTCTTC